These 19 T cell receptor beta chains came from one sample sequenced in a study of blood T cell repertoires in COVID-19. Generated by immunoSEQ multiplex PCR, the TCRdb table keeps only in-frame clones and is missing some. The top ten hold less than 9.5% of the sample, which has approximately 500,000 clones, roughly 91% seen once. Material: peripheral blood. The receptors originated from a woman between 50 and 59 years old with COVID-19, enrolled during active disease.

This chain connects TRBV7-2 to TRBJ1-1, with TRBD1 matching over 7 bases. CDR3 length equals 15 residues. Germline V CDR1 and CDR2: SGHTA, FQGNSA. Unmatched junction bases numbered 8, after V lost 7 bases and J lost 0 bases. In DNA form, the CDR3 reads TGTGCCAGCATCCCGACAGGGCCCATGAACACTGAAGCTTTCTTT. As protein: CASIPTGPMNTEAFF.

This chain uses TRBV7-3 with TRBJ2-2; D may be TRBD1 (7 bases). V lost 8 bases to trimming and J lost 5 bases, with 18 bases between them. CDR1 and CDR2 (germline): SGHTA, FQGTGA. This CDR3 spans 15 amino acids. The CDR3 DNA reads as TGTGCCAGCGCCAACGGGGCAGGGGGGACCGGGGAGCTGTTTTTT. Translation: CASANGAGGTGELFF.

The gene calls are TRBV5-1 and TRBJ2-1; possible D gene TRBD1, 6 bases. The CDR3 sequence is 16 residues long. The V end lost 4 bases, the J end lost 4 bases, and 18 bases lay between the germline ends. Looked up from germline, CDR1 is SGHRS and CDR2 is YFSETQ. The CDR3: CASSLSTGLGYNEQFF. DNA of the CDR3: TGCGCCAGCAGCCTATCCACAGGGTTGGGGTACAATGAGCAGTTCTTC.

The chain recombines TRBV27 with TRBJ1-6; D ambiguous. Germline values: CDR1 MNHEY, CDR2 SMNVEV (reference sequence). This CDR3 comprises 13 residues. V was cut by 8 bases and J by 9 bases, with 14 bases left in between. Written as DNA, the CDR3 is TGTGCCAGCGGCGTGAGGGAAACTTCACCCCTCCACTTT. Its translation is CASGVRETSPLHF.

This chain links TRBV5-1 with TRBJ1-6; a weak D match, TRBD1 (5 bases). V lost 4 bases and J 5 bases, leaving 19 bases between the germline ends. CDR1 is SGHRS, CDR2 YFSETQ, per germline. CDR3 length: 17 amino acids. The CDR3 is CASSPGGGASNNSPLHF. CDR3 nucleotide sequence: TGCGCCAGCAGCCCGGGAGGCGGGGCATCAAATAATTCACCCCTCCACTTT. Full variable domain (remainder filled in from reference TRBV5-1 and TRBJ1-6): KAGVTQTPRYLIKTRGQQVTLSCSPISGHRSVSWYQQTPGQGLQFLFEYFSETQRNKGNFPGRFSGRQFSNSRSEMNVSTLELGDSALYLCASSPGGGASNNSPLHFGNGTRLTVT.

This clone was counted a single time. This chain joins TRBV9 and TRBJ2-1, with 10 bases matching TRBD1. Germline V gene sequence: CDR1 SGDLS, CDR2 YYNGEE. The CDR3 covers 14 residues. The ends lost 4 bases at V and 6 bases at J; junction bases unmatched: 4. The CDR3 loop reads CASSRGTGANEQFF. Here the CDR3 DNA reads TGTGCCAGCAGCCGAGGGACAGGGGCCAATGAGCAGTTCTTC.

V and J are TRBV10-3 and TRBJ1-1; unclear D gene. Trimming removed 10 bases from V and 6 bases from J, with 12 bases in between. The CDR3 runs 11 residues. In germline, CDR1 is ENHRY, CDR2 SYGVKD. The CDR3, as DNA: TGTGCCACCACCGGGAGGGCTGAAGCTTTCTTT. Translating it yields CATTGRAEAFF.

The rearrangement uses TRBV29-1 and TRBJ1-2; tentative D call: TRBD1 (5 bases). The CDR3 length is 12 residues. Trimming took off 4 bases at V and 3 bases at J, with 9 bases between the two ends. Looked up from germline, CDR1 is SQVTM and CDR2 is ANQGSEA. CDR3 bases: TGCAGCGTTGCCAGGGCCGACTATGGCTACACCTTC. The encoded protein is CSVARADYGYTF. The full variable domain, in which reference TRBV29-1 and TRBJ1-2 provide the parts outside the CDR3, is SAVISQKPSRDICQRGTSLTIQCQVDSQVTMMFWYRQQPGQSLTLIATANQGSEATYESGFVIDKFPISRPNLTFSTLTVSNMSPEDSSIYLCSVARADYGYTFGSGTRLTVV.

V gene TRBV4-2 combines with J gene TRBJ1-5; 7 bases fit TRBD1. Looked up from germline, CDR1 is LGHNA and CDR2 is YNFKEQ. The CDR3 covers 15 residues. V lost 0 bases and J lost 4; bases outside the gene matches: 3. The CDR3 DNA reads as TGTGCCAGCAGCCAAGAAAGACAGGGAAATCAGCCCCAGCATTTT. Its protein product is CASSQERQGNQPQHF.

J is TRBJ1-1 and V is TRBV15, with D possibly TRBD1 on 5 matching bases. Trimming shortened V by 2 bases and J by 1 base, and 14 bases separated the two germline ends. The CDR3 runs 16 residues. Germline assignment: CDR1 LNHNV and CDR2 YYDKDF (reference sequence). CDR3 sequence (DNA): TGTGCCACCAGCAGACAAAGGAGGGGCCCGAACACTGAAGCTTTCTTT. This gives the protein CATSRQRRGPNTEAFF.

For the CDR3, the DNA is TGTGCCAGCAATCATCCGAGGGGGGGGGTCCACAATGAGCAGTTCTTC. It specifies CASNHPRGGVHNEQFF. The gene calls are TRBV2 and TRBJ2-1; tentatively, D is TRBD2 (7 bases). Between the trimmed V and J ends, which lost 7 bases and 5 bases, there was a span of 21 bases. Germline CDR1 SNHLY, CDR2 FYNNEI. CDR3 length: 16 amino acids.

The chain couples TRBV10-1 to TRBJ2-7; tentatively, D is TRBD2 (5 bases). In germline, CDR1 is WNHNN, CDR2 SYGVQD (reference sequence). Between the trimmed V and J ends, which lost 2 bases and 4 bases, there was a span of 9 bases. The CDR3 is 13 amino acids. The CDR3, as DNA: TGCGCCAGCAGTGAGGGACTCAGTTACGAGCAGTACTTC. This encodes CASSEGLSYEQYF.

This chain joins TRBV19 and TRBJ2-2; 11 nucleotides agree with TRBD1. Per the germline V gene, CDR1 is LNHDA and CDR2 is SQIVND (reference sequence). Losses at the gene ends were 3 bases for V and 4 bases for J; bases not matched to a gene: 13. The CDR3 consists of 19 residues. The CDR3 protein is CASSMDAYIGTGGTGELFF. The CDR3 bases are TGTGCCAGTAGTATGGACGCCTACATTGGGACAGGGGGCACCGGGGAGCTGTTTTTT.

This chain links TRBV18 with TRBJ1-2, with D tentatively TRBD1 (6 bases). The CDR3 totals 14 residues. Germline V gene sequence: CDR1 KGHSH, CDR2 LQKENI. Trimming cost V 0 bases and J 5 bases, with 10 bases left between them. CDR3 in DNA: TGTGCCAGCTCACCACCAACAGGGAGATATGGCTACACCTTC. Translating it yields CASSPPTGRYGYTF.

This clone was seen a single time. The V call is TRBV5-1, the J call TRBJ1-2; 7 positions match TRBD1. The CDR3 is 14 amino acids. The V gene's germline CDR1 is SGHRS and CDR2 YFSETQ. V trimming: 4 bases; J trimming: 6 bases; junction bases outside the gene matches: 9. The CDR3 coding sequence is TGCGCCAGCAGCCTTCTGGGACAGCTCCATGGCTACACCTTC. This codes for CASSLLGQLHGYTF.

V usage is TRBV18 and J usage is TRBJ1-4; weak D call: TRBD1 (6 bases). This CDR3 spans 15 amino acids. Germline loops: CDR1 KGHSH, CDR2 LQKENI. V lost 2 bases and J 8 bases, leaving 15 bases between the germline ends. CDR3 residues: CASSPGGRGSEKLFF. The CDR3 DNA reads as TGTGCCAGCTCACCAGGTGGCAGGGGATCCGAAAAACTGTTTTTT.

The chain recombines TRBV20-1 with TRBJ2-7; 7 bases are shared with TRBD2. CDR1 and CDR2 from the germline V gene are DFQATT and SNEGSKA (reference sequence). The CDR3 length is 12 residues. Trimming took 3 bases from V and 12 from J; bases not matched to a gene: 11. The CDR3 DNA is TGCAGTGCTAGTGAGTTAGCGGGCTATCGGTACTTC. This translates into CSASELAGYRYF.

The chain links TRBV27 to TRBJ1-5; D is undetermined. Germline V gene lookup returns CDR1 MNHEY and CDR2 SMNVEV (reference sequence). V shed 5 bases and J shed 9 bases, with 11 bases lying between them. The CDR3 has 12 residues. CDR3 amino acids: CASSPGTGPQHF. DNA of the CDR3: TGTGCCAGCAGTCCCGGTACGGGGCCCCAGCATTTT.

The V and J genes are TRBV9 and TRBJ2-3; TRBD2 is a possible D gene (6 bases). V lost 8 bases, J lost 3 bases, and 13 bases lay in between. The CDR3 contains 13 residues. Germline CDR1 reads SGDLS; CDR2 reads YYNGEE. The CDR3 reads CASASAGTDTQYF. CDR3 coding DNA: TGTGCCAGTGCATCGGCGGGGACAGATACGCAGTATTTT.